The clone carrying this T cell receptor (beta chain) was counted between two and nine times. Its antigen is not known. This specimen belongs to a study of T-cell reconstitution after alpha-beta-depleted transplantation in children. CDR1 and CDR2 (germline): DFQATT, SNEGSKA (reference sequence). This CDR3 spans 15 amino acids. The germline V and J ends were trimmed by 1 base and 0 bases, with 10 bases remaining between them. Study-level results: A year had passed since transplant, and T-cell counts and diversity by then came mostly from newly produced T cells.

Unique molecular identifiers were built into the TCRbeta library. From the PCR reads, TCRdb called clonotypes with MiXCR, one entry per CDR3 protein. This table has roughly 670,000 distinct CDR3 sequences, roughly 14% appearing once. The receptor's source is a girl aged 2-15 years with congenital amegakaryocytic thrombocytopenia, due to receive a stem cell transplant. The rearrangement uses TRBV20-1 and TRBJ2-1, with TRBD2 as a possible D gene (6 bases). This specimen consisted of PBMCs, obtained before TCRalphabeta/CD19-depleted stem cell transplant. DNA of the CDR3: TGCAGTGCTAGAGTTAAGCGGGTCTCCTACAATGAGCAGTTCTTC. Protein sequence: CSARVKRVSYNEQFF.